This entry concerns a single T cell receptor (beta chain). Its specificity is unknown. It was with 60 Vbeta and 13 Jbeta primers that the PCR ran. Libraries were prepared by immunoSEQ multiplex PCR; TCRdb keeps only in-frame clonotypes and omits some of them. The profile shows 30,000 to 45,000 clones, more than 80% of them singletons. This sample was taken from a study of cytomegalovirus exposure and HLA in healthy donors. Study as a whole: Clustering assigned about four fifths of the roughly 380 genotyped donors to the Caucasian-associated ancestry cluster. General study findings and limits: One cluster of highly shared sequence variants probably arose as a sequencing artifact.

The V gene end was trimmed by 2 bases and the J gene end by 5 bases; junction bases not matched to a gene: 2. Germline loops: CDR1 ENHRY, CDR2 SYGVKD. The CDR3 sequence is 14 residues long. Input material: PBMCs. This receptor was taken from a woman aged 40 to 50 in good health and CMV-seropositive. The V and J genes are TRBV10-3 and TRBJ1-1, with 10 bases aligning to TRBD1. The CDR3 spells CAISERTGGTEAFF. CDR3 nucleotides: TGTGCCATCAGTGAGCGGACAGGGGGAACTGAAGCTTTCTTT.